This passage covers 7 T cell receptor beta chains from one sample sequenced in a study of OX40 agonist ivuxolimab in advanced cancers. Method: immunoSEQ multiplex PCR; TCRdb's copy keeps in-frame clones and lacks some. The sample holds under 85,000 clones, roughly 77% seen once. This specimen consisted of CD4+ or CD8+ T cells sorted from blood, obtained in a trial of the OX40 agonist ivuxolimab. These receptors were taken from an adult with an advanced solid tumor such as melanoma, head and neck, liver or kidney cancer.

This clone was counted once. The genes are TRBV30 and TRBJ2-5; no clear D gene. The DNA end is more similar to TRBJ2-7, so the J call may be wrong. The CDR3 runs 11 residues. Germline V gives CDR1 GTSNPN, CDR2 SVGIG (reference sequence). The CDR3 loop reads CAWSVGYEQYF. CDR3 in DNA: TGTGCCTGGAGTGTAGGTTACGAGCAGTACTTC.

This sequence joins TRBV6-5 and TRBJ1-1, with D possibly TRBD1 on 5 matching bases. Trimming cost V 0 bases and J 6 bases, with 11 bases left between them. Germline loops: CDR1 MNHEY, CDR2 SVGAGI. This CDR3 region has 14 residues. CDR3 sequence: CASSYSAGPPEAFF. The CDR3 region has the DNA TGTGCCAGCAGTTACTCGGCAGGGCCCCCTGAAGCTTTCTTT.

This clone was counted only a few times. The chain combines TRBV6-1 with TRBJ2-7, with D possibly being TRBD1 (5 bases). Germline V gene lookup returns CDR1 MNHNS and CDR2 SASEGT. V dropped 5 bases and J dropped 5 bases, with 10 bases sitting between them. The CDR3 spans 12 residues. The CDR3 sequence: CASSPIGDEQYF. CDR3 sequence (DNA): TGTGCCAGCAGTCCGATAGGGGACGAGCAGTACTTC.

The gene calls are TRBV27 and TRBJ2-2, with D perhaps matching TRBD2 (6 bases). CDR1 and CDR2 (germline): MNHEY, SMNVEV (reference sequence). The CDR3 totals 13 residues. Trimming left V 3 bases short and J 13 bases short, with 15 bases between. The CDR3 loop reads CASSFFGGEGLFF. DNA of the CDR3: TGTGCCAGCAGTTTTTTTGGAGGGGAAGGGCTGTTTTTT.

The chain recombines TRBV10-3 with TRBJ1-1, with D uncertain. CDR1 is ENHRY and CDR2 is SYGVKD in the germline V gene. The V and J ends lost 0 bases and 3 bases respectively, with 8 bases between them. The CDR3 consists of 14 residues. In DNA, the CDR3 is TGTGCCATCAGTGAGTCCGGGGTGGACACTGAAGCTTTCTTT. As protein: CAISESGVDTEAFF.

The chain is built from TRBV5-4 and TRBJ2-5; D is unresolved. Between the trimmed V and J ends, which lost 4 bases and 2 bases, there was a span of 9 bases. This CDR3 has 13 amino acids. The germline gives CDR1 SGHNT, CDR2 YYREEE (reference sequence). CDR3 DNA sequence: TGTGCCAGCAGCCCGCTCCAGCAAGAGACCCAGTACTTC. Its translation is CASSPLQQETQYF.

The chain joins TRBV30 to TRBJ1-1; D uncertain. This CDR3 contains 13 residues. In germline, CDR1 is GTSNPN, CDR2 SVGIG (reference sequence). Trimming took 2 bases from V and 0 from J, leaving 7 bases between them. The CDR3 is CAWSFRVNTEAFF. Here the CDR3 DNA reads TGTGCCTGGAGTTTTCGGGTGAACACTGAAGCTTTCTTT.